Following are 2 T cell receptor beta chains from one sample sequenced in a study of blood T cell repertoires in COVID-19. Sequencing used immunoSEQ multiplex PCR; TCRdb keeps in-frame clones, though not all of them. Of tens of thousands of clones listed, 84% are singletons. Sequenced: peripheral blood. Every receptor here comes from a woman at least 80 years old with acute or convalescent COVID-19.

This rearrangement joins TRBV7-2 to TRBJ2-5, with D possibly TRBD2 on 5 matching bases. The germline CDR1 and CDR2 sequences are SGHTA and FQGNSA. The germline V and J ends were trimmed by 2 bases and 7 bases, with 20 bases remaining between them. The CDR3 sequence is 16 residues long. As DNA, the CDR3 is TGTGCCAGCAGCTTAAGGGAGACGGCCCGACCGGGGACCCAGTACTTC. Translated: CASSLRETARPGTQYF.

V gene TRBV5-4 combines with J gene TRBJ2-5; 7 bases line up with TRBD2. The junction had 5 bases not matched to a gene; V was cut back by 4 bases and J by 5 bases. This CDR3 is 13 amino acids long. Per germline, CDR1 SGHNT and CDR2 YYREEE (reference sequence). This CDR3 is CASSPWEGETQYF. The CDR3 nucleotides read TGTGCCAGCAGCCCTTGGGAGGGGGAGACCCAGTACTTC.